The text below deals with one TCR beta chain. The antigen remains undetermined. The CDR3 goes on 3 residues after the read ends, and that part is filled in from the germline J gene. The sample originates from a study of T cells in women clearing cervical HPV infection. Study information: Controls gave blood once infection was undetectable; cases at lesion identification.

Study-wide findings and caveats: Richness differences could reflect unmeasured T-cell content per sample.

The CDR3 runs to 16 residues. The trim removed 4 bases at V and 0 bases at J, leaving 3 bases unmatched. The table came from immunoSEQ multiplex PCR; TCRdb's copy has only in-frame clones and leaves some out. Its listing shows fewer than 40,000 clones. Input material: blood buffy coat. The origin of this receptor is a woman between 18 and 69 years old with a cervical HPV16 infection that either progressed to CIN3+ or cleared (not recorded which). The chain carries TRBV23-1 and TRBJ1-4; 9 nucleotides line up with TRBD1. TRBV23-1 is placed among ORFs of uncertain function. The CDR3 bases that were read are TGCGCCAGCAGTCGTACAGGGGGCGCAACTAATGAAAAA. Amino acid sequence: CASSRTGGATNEK. In full, the CDR3 reads CASSRTGGATNEKLFF.